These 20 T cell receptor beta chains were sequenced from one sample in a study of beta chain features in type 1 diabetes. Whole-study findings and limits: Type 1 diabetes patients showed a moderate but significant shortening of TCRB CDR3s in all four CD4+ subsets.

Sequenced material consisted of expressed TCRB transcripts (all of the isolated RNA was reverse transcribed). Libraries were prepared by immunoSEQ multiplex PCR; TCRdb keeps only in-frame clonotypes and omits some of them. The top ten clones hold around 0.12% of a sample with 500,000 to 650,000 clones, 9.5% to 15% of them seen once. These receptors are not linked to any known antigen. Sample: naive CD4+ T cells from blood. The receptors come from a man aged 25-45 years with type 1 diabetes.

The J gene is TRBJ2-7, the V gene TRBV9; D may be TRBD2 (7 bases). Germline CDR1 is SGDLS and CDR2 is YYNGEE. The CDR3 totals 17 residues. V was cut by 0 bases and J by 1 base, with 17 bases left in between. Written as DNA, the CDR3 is TGTGCCAGCAGCGTAGCCGGGGAGGGGGAAAGTTCCTACGAGCAGTACTTC. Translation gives CASSVAGEGESSYEQYF. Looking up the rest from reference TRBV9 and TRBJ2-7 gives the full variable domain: DSGVTQTPKHLITATGQRVTLRCSPRSGDLSVYWYQQSLDQGLQFLIQYYNGEERAKGNILERFSAQQFPDLHSELNLSSLELGDSALYFCASSVAGEGESSYEQYFGPGTRLTVT.

Written as DNA, the CDR3 is TGTGCCAGCTCACCGCTAAACTCCTACGAGCAGTACTTC. Translating gives CASSPLNSYEQYF. The J gene is TRBJ2-7, the V gene TRBV18, with no clear D. The CDR3 runs 13 residues. In germline, CDR1 is KGHSH, CDR2 LQKENI. Trimming shortened V by 3 bases and J by 0 bases, and 6 bases separated the two germline ends. Based on the CDR3 plus reference TRBV18 and TRBJ2-7, the full variable domain is NAGVMQNPRHLVRRRGQEARLRCSPMKGHSHVYWYRQLPEEGLKFMVYLQKENIIDESGMPKERFSAEFPKEGPSILRIQQVVRGDSAAYFCASSPLNSYEQYFGPGTRLTVT.

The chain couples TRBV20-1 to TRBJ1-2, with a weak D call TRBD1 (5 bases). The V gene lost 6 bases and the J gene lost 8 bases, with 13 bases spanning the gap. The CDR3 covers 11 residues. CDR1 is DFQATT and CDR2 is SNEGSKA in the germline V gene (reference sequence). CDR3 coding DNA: TGCAGTGCCGGGGACCAGGAAGGCTACACCTTC. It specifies CSAGDQEGYTF.

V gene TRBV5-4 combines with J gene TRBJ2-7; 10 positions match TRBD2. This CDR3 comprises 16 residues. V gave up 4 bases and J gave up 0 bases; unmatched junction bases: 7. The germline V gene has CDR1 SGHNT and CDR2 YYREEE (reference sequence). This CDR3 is CASSPELAGSSYEQYF. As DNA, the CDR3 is TGTGCCAGCAGCCCAGAACTAGCGGGAAGCTCCTACGAGCAGTACTTC.

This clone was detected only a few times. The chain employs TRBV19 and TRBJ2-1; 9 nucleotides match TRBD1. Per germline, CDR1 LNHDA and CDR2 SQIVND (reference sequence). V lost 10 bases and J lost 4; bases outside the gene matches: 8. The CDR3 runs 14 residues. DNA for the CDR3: TGTGCCACCATGACAGGGGGACATTACAATGAGCAGTTCTTC. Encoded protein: CATMTGGHYNEQFF. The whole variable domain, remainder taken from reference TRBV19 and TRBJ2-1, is DGGITQSPKYLFRKEGQNVTLSCEQNLNHDAMYWYRQDPGQGLRLIYYSQIVNDFQKGDIAEGYSVSREKKESFPLTVTSAQKNPTAFYLCATMTGGHYNEQFFGPGTRLTVL.

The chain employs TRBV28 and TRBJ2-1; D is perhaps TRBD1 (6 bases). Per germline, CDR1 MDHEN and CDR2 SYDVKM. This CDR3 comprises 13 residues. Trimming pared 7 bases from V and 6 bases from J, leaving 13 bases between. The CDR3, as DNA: TGTGCCAGCATTACAGGGACCCTCAATGAGCAGTTCTTC. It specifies CASITGTLNEQFF.

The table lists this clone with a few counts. The CDR3 coding sequence is TGTGCCAGCAGCCTCGGGACAGTGATAGACTACGAGCAGTACTTC. Translation: CASSLGTVIDYEQYF. The chain carries TRBV5-6 and TRBJ2-7; 7 positions match TRBD1. V lost 4 bases, J lost 3 bases, and 10 bases stayed unmatched. The CDR3 contains 15 residues. Per germline, CDR1 SGHDT and CDR2 YYEEEE.

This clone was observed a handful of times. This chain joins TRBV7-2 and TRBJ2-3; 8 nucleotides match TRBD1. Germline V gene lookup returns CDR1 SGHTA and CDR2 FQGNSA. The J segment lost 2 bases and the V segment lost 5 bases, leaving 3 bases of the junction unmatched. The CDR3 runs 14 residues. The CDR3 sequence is CASSTGQVTDTQYF. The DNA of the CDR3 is TGTGCCAGCAGCACGGGACAGGTCACAGATACGCAGTATTTT. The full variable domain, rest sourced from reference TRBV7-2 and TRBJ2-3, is GAGVSQSPSNKVTEKGKDVELRCDPISGHTALYWYRQSLGQGLEFLIYFQGNSAPDKSGLPSDRFSAERTGGSVSTLTIQRTQQEDSAVYLCASSTGQVTDTQYFGPGTRLTVL.

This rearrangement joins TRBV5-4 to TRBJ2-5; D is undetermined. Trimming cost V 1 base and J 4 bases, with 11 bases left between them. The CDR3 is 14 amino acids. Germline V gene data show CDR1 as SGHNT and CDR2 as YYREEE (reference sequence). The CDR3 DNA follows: TGTGCCAGCAGCTTGATGGGCGGTGGAGAGACCCAGTACTTC. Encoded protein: CASSLMGGGETQYF.

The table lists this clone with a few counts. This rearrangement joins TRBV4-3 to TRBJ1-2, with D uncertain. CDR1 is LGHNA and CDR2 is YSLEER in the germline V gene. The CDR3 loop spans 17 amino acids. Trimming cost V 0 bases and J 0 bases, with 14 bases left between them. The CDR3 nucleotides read TGCGCCAGCAGCCAAGATTTTATCACCAGCCCTAACTATGGCTACACCTTC. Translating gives CASSQDFITSPNYGYTF.

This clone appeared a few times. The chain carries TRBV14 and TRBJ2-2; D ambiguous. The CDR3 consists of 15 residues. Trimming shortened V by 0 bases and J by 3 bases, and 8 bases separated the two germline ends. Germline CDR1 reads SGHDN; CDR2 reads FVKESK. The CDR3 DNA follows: TGTGCCAGCAGCCAAGAAAGGACCTACACCGGGGAGCTGTTTTTT. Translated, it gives CASSQERTYTGELFF.

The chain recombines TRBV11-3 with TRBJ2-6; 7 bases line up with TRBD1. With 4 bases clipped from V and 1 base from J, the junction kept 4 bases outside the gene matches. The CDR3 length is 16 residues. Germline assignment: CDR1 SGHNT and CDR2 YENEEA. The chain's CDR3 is CASSSGQASGANVLTF. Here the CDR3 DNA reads TGTGCCAGCAGCTCCGGACAGGCGTCTGGGGCCAACGTCCTGACTTTC.

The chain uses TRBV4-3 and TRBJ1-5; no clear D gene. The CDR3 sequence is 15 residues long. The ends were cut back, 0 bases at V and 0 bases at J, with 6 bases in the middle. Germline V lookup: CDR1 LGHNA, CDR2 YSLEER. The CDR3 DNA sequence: TGCGCCAGCAGCCAAGACCCATATAGCAATCAGCCCCAGCATTTT. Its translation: CASSQDPYSNQPQHF.

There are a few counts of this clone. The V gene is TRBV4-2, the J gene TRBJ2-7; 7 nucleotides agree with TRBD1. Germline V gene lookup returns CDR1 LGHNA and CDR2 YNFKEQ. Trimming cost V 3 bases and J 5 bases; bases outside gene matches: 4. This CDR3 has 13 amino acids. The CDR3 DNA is TGTGCCAGCAGCCAGTCAGACAGGGACGAGCAGTACTTC. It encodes CASSQSDRDEQYF.

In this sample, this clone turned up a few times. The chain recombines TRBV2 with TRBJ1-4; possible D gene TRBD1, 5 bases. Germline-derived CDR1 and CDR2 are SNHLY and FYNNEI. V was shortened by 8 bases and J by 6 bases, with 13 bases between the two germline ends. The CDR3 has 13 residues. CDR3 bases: TGTGCCAGCCGCGTGGACACCTATGAAAAACTGTTTTTT. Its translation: CASRVDTYEKLFF.

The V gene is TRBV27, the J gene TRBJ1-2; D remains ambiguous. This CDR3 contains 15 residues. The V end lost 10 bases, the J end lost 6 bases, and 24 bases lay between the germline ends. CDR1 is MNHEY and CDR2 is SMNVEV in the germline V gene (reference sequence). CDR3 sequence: CATYGLGLGRDGYTF. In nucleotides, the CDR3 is TGTGCCACATACGGTTTGGGTTTAGGAAGAGATGGCTACACCTTC.

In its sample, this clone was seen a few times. The CDR3 sequence: CASSQLPGTGVGNTIYF. For the CDR3, the DNA is TGCGCCAGCAGCCAACTCCCAGGGACAGGGGTCGGAAACACCATATATTTT. The chain combines TRBV4-3 with TRBJ1-3; 10 bases line up with TRBD1. J was trimmed by 4 bases and V by 2 bases; bases with no gene match: 8. Looked up from germline, CDR1 is LGHNA and CDR2 is YSLEER. The CDR3 length is 17 residues.

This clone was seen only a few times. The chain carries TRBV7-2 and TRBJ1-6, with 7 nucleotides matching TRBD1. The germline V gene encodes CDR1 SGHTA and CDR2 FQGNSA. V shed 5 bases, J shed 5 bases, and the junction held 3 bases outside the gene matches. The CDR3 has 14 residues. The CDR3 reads CASSPDRDNSPLHF. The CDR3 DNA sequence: TGTGCCAGCAGCCCCGACAGGGATAATTCACCCCTCCACTTT.

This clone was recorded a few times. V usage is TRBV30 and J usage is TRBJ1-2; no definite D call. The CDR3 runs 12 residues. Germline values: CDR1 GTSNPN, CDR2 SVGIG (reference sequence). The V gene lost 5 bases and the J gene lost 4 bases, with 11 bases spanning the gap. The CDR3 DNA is TGTGCCTGGCTGGGGATCCCCTATGGCTACACCTTC. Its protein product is CAWLGIPYGYTF.

The CDR3 loop reads CASSFGDTSYNEQFF. For the CDR3, the DNA is TGTGCCAGCAGCTTCGGGGATACGTCCTACAATGAGCAGTTCTTC. The chain carries TRBV11-3 and TRBJ2-1, with D possibly TRBD2 on 5 matching bases. V shed 3 bases and J shed 1 base, with 10 bases lying between them. CDR1 is SGHNT, CDR2 YENEEA, per germline. The CDR3 is 15 amino acids.